The rows below give T cell receptor beta chains drawn from one sample of a study of CD8 T cells in ankylosing spondylitis. TCRdb reprocessed the 5' RACE reads with MiXCR, giving one entry per CDR3 protein. The table lists around 300,000 distinct CDR3 sequences, less than 25% of them singletons. The sequenced sample was blood, either unsorted or a sorted T cell fraction (not recorded which). All receptors derive from a female donor with ankylosing spondylitis or in good health (not recorded which). The CDR3 runs from the conserved cysteine through the conserved F or W. D genes are given only for firm matches. Not every row has a clone size; where given, it reads once, few, many or a size class.

D: -; V: TRBV29-1; J: TRBJ2-5; size: -; DNA: TGCAGCGTTACGGGGATCCAAGAGACCCAGTACTTC; CDR3: CSVTGIQETQYF
D: -; V: TRBV20-1; J: TRBJ2-4; size: -; DNA: TGCAGTGCTAGACAGAAAAACATTCAGTACTTC; CDR3: CSARQKNIQYF
D: TRBD2; V: TRBV7-2; J: TRBJ2-1; size: -; DNA: TGTGCCAGCAGCCGGGGGGGGGAGGCGGAGTTCTTC; CDR3: CASSRGGEAEFF
D: TRBD2; V: TRBV20-1; J: TRBJ2-7; size: few; DNA: TGCAGTGCCCTCTCCGCGGGGGGGGAAGGCGAGCAGTACTTC; CDR3: CSALSAGGEGEQYF
D: TRBD1; V: TRBV12-5; J: TRBJ2-7; size: -; DNA: TGTGCTAGTGCCAAGGGACAGGCGAACTACGAGCAGTACTTC; CDR3: CASAKGQANYEQYF
D: TRBD2; V: TRBV12-3/TRBV12-4; J: TRBJ2-5; size: few; DNA: TGTGCCAGCAGCCTAGCGGGAGTTCTAGAGACCCAGTACTTC; CDR3: CASSLAGVLETQYF
D: TRBD2; V: TRBV6-6; J: TRBJ2-2; size: many; DNA: TGTGCCAGCAGTTCTAGCGGGACCACCGGGGAGCTGTTTTTT; CDR3: CASSSSGTTGELFF
D: TRBD2; V: TRBV15; J: TRBJ2-1; size: few; DNA: TGTGCCACTCGAGGGGGACTAGCCTACAATGAGCAGTTCTTC; CDR3: CATRGGLAYNEQFF
D: TRBD2; V: TRBV6-2/TRBV6-3; J: TRBJ2-7; size: many; DNA: TGTGCCAGCAGTTACGTTTGGGCTAGCGGGAGGGAACTCTACGAGCAGTACTTC; CDR3: CASSYVWASGRELYEQYF
D: TRBD2; V: TRBV10-2; J: TRBJ2-7; size: -; DNA: TGCGCCAGCAAAGGGACTAGCGGGCAGAGCTCCTACGAGCAGTACTTC; CDR3: CASKGTSGQSSYEQYF
D: -; V: TRBV7-2; J: TRBJ2-1; size: few; DNA: TGTGCCAGCAGGTTTAGCGAGGGCTCCTACAATGAGCAGTTCTTC; CDR3: CASRFSEGSYNEQFF
D: -; V: TRBV20-1; J: TRBJ1-4; size: many; DNA: TGCAGTGCTAGACCTACAGGGACCACGGGAAAACTGTTTTTT; CDR3: CSARPTGTTGKLFF
D: -; V: TRBV3-1; J: TRBJ1-1; size: -; DNA: TGTGCCAGCAGCCAAGTGACAGCCACTGAAGCTTTCTTT; CDR3: CASSQVTATEAFF
D: -; V: TRBV20-1; J: TRBJ2-3; size: -; DNA: TGCAGTGCTAGAGGGCTAGCTCGACGCACAGATACGCAGTATTTT; CDR3: CSARGLARRTDTQYF
D: -; V: TRBV29-1; J: TRBJ2-3; size: few; DNA: TGCAGCGGGTCGGAGGGGGGAGCGAGAGATACGCAGTATTTT; CDR3: CSGSEGGARDTQYF
D: TRBD1; V: TRBV27; J: TRBJ2-2; size: -; DNA: TGTGCCAGCAGTTCCGGGACAGGGTATGCCGGGGAGCTGTTTTTT; CDR3: CASSSGTGYAGELFF
D: -; V: TRBV3-1; J: TRBJ2-1; size: -; DNA: TGTGCCAGCAGCCCCCGGGAAGCGGGCGCGATGAAGCAGTTCTTC; CDR3: CASSPREAGAMKQFF
D: -; V: TRBV4-2; J: TRBJ1-1; size: few; DNA: TGTGCCAGCAGCCAAGAGCGGGGCCCTGAAGCTTTCTTT; CDR3: CASSQERGPEAFF
D: -; V: TRBV9; J: TRBJ2-1; size: -; DNA: TGTGCCAGCAGCGTAGGAGGATCCTACAATGAGCAGTTCTTC; CDR3: CASSVGGSYNEQFF
D: -; V: TRBV10-1; J: TRBJ2-7; size: few; DNA: TGCGCCAGCAGTGAGTCCCGACAGGCGGCCAATAGGGAGCAGTACTTC; CDR3: CASSESRQAANREQYF
D: TRBD2; V: TRBV20-1; J: TRBJ2-5; size: few; DNA: TGCAGTGCTAGACCTCCGGGACTAGGACGCGGTGGAGAGACCCAGTACTTC; CDR3: CSARPPGLGRGGETQYF
D: -; V: TRBV24-1; J: TRBJ1-5; size: few; DNA: TGTGCCACCAGTGATTCCTACAGGGCTGAGGGGCTTAGTCAGCCCCAGCATTTT; CDR3: CATSDSYRAEGLSQPQHF
D: -; V: TRBV18; J: TRBJ2-7; size: -; DNA: TGTGCCAGCTCACCACAGAGTAGGTCCTACGAGCAGTACTTC; CDR3: CASSPQSRSYEQYF
D: -; V: TRBV12-3/TRBV12-4; J: TRBJ1-1; size: few; DNA: TGTGCCAGCAGCCCTACATCGAACACTGAAGCTTTCTTT; CDR3: CASSPTSNTEAFF
D: -; V: TRBV6-5; J: TRBJ1-4; size: few; DNA: TGTGCCAGCAGTTCCCTGGTAGGGGTATATGAAAAACTGTTTTTT; CDR3: CASSSLVGVYEKLFF
D: TRBD1; V: TRBV20-1; J: TRBJ1-1; size: many; DNA: TGCAGTGCTAGTGCTTCAGGGGGAAGGTTGGCTTTCTTT; CDR3: CSASASGGRLAFF
D: -; V: TRBV19; J: TRBJ1-2; size: -; DNA: TGTGCCAGTAGGATGTACGACTATGGCTACACCTTC; CDR3: CASRMYDYGYTF
D: -; V: TRBV5-6; J: TRBJ2-7; size: many; DNA: TGTGCCAGCAGCTTGGGACGGTTCTACGAGCAGTACTTC; CDR3: CASSLGRFYEQYF
D: TRBD2; V: TRBV6-2/TRBV6-3; J: TRBJ2-1; size: -; DNA: TGTGCCAGCAGAACCGGGACTAGCGGGAGGCTGAATGAGCAGTTCTTC; CDR3: CASRTGTSGRLNEQFF
D: -; V: TRBV12-2; J: TRBJ2-7; size: -; DNA: TGTGCAAGTCGCTTAGGAAGGGAAGAGCAGTACTTC; CDR3: CASRLGREEQYF
D: TRBD1; V: TRBV2; J: TRBJ1-4; size: many; DNA: TGTGCCAGCAGACAGGGGCTGGGGGCGGCAACTAATGAAAAACTGTTTTTT; CDR3: CASRQGLGAATNEKLFF
D: -; V: TRBV10-2; J: TRBJ1-4; size: -; DNA: TGCGCCAGCAGTGTTGGGGGCCTTGAAAAACTGTTTTTT; CDR3: CASSVGGLEKLFF
D: TRBD2; V: TRBV20-1; J: TRBJ2-1; size: many; DNA: TGCAGTGCACGGACCCTAACGGGAGGGTTAAATGAGCAGTTCTTC; CDR3: CSARTLTGGLNEQFF
D: -; V: TRBV2; J: TRBJ2-3; size: many; DNA: TGTGCCAGCAGCGCGGGAGATACGCAGTATTTT; CDR3: CASSAGDTQYF
D: -; V: TRBV11-3; J: TRBJ1-1; size: once; DNA: TGTGCCAGCAGCTTTACAGGGTTGAACACTGAAGCTTTCTTT; CDR3: CASSFTGLNTEAFF
D: -; V: TRBV7-9; J: TRBJ2-1; size: many; DNA: TGTGCCAGCAGCTTAACTATAAATGAGCAGTTCTTC; CDR3: CASSLTINEQFF
D: -; V: TRBV12-3/TRBV12-4; J: TRBJ1-6; size: -; DNA: TGTGCCAGCAGTTTCGAGGGCAGGGGCTCACCCCTCCACTTT; CDR3: CASSFEGRGSPLHF
D: -; V: TRBV18; J: TRBJ2-1; size: -; DNA: TGTGCCAGCTCAAAAGACCGGCAGGGAGACAATGAGCAGTTCTTC; CDR3: CASSKDRQGDNEQFF
D: TRBD2; V: TRBV5-5; J: TRBJ2-1; size: -; DNA: TGTGCCAGCGGCTTGGAGGTTGGGCTAGCGGGAGAGGAGTTCTTC; CDR3: CASGLEVGLAGEEFF
D: -; V: TRBV13; J: TRBJ2-1; size: few; DNA: TGTGCCAGCAGCTTAGGTCGTACGGGAGCTAATGAGCAGTTCTTC; CDR3: CASSLGRTGANEQFF
D: TRBD1; V: TRBV5-1; J: TRBJ1-3; size: many; DNA: TGCGCCAGCAGCCCCGGGACAGGGCGACCTGGAAACACCATATATTTT; CDR3: CASSPGTGRPGNTIYF
D: -; V: TRBV5-1; J: TRBJ2-7; size: few; DNA: TGCGCCAGCAGCTTGGATGGGGCCCCGGTCATCGAGCAGTACTTC; CDR3: CASSLDGAPVIEQYF
D: TRBD2; V: TRBV12-3/TRBV12-4; J: TRBJ2-1; size: many; DNA: TGTGCCAGCAGCTCCGGACTAGCGGGATACAATGAGCAGTTCTTC; CDR3: CASSSGLAGYNEQFF
D: TRBD2; V: TRBV4-3; J: TRBJ2-5; size: -; DNA: TGCGCCAGCAGCCAGGGACTAGCGGGAGGGCTCGGAGAGACCCAGTACTTC; CDR3: CASSQGLAGGLGETQYF
D: -; V: TRBV27; J: TRBJ1-5; size: -; DNA: TGTGCCAGCAGTTCACAGGGCTTTAGCAATCAGCCCCAGCATTTT; CDR3: CASSSQGFSNQPQHF
D: TRBD1; V: TRBV5-1; J: TRBJ2-1; size: -; DNA: TGCGCCAGCAGCTCGGACAGGGGGCTCAACAATGAGCAGTTCTTC; CDR3: CASSSDRGLNNEQFF
D: -; V: TRBV20-1; J: TRBJ1-5; size: few; DNA: TGCAGTGCTAGGGGGCCGCAGGTCCCATTCAATCAGCCCCAGCATTTT; CDR3: CSARGPQVPFNQPQHF
D: TRBD2; V: TRBV9; J: TRBJ2-3; size: -; DNA: TGTGCCAGCAGCGTCTCTGCGGGAGGCGCAGATACGCAGTATTTT; CDR3: CASSVSAGGADTQYF
D: TRBD2; V: TRBV27; J: TRBJ2-1; size: -; DNA: TGTGCCAGCAGTCCAATCAGCGGGAGGGGATCCAATGAGCAGTTCTTC; CDR3: CASSPISGRGSNEQFF
D: TRBD2; V: TRBV11-2; J: TRBJ2-4; size: -; DNA: TGTGCCAGCAGCTTAGCTCTTGGACTAGCGGGAGGACCCAAAAACATTCAGTACTTC; CDR3: CASSLALGLAGGPKNIQYF
D: -; V: TRBV24-1; J: TRBJ2-2; size: -; DNA: TGTGCCACCTCACACCCGAACACCGGGGAGCTGTTTTTT; CDR3: CATSHPNTGELFF
D: TRBD2; V: TRBV10-3; J: TRBJ2-1; size: -; DNA: TGTGCCATCAGTCCCTCCGGGCTAGCGGGAGTAGGTGAGCAGTTCTTC; CDR3: CAISPSGLAGVGEQFF
D: -; V: TRBV20-1; J: TRBJ2-7; size: few; DNA: TGCAGTGCTAGAGCTAGCGCCAGCTCCTACGAGCAGTACTTC; CDR3: CSARASASSYEQYF
D: -; V: TRBV3-1; J: TRBJ2-1; size: -; DNA: TGTGCCAGCAGCACGGAGGGGCCGAGCTCCTACAATGAGCAGTTCTTC; CDR3: CASSTEGPSSYNEQFF
D: -; V: TRBV6-5; J: TRBJ2-5; size: many; DNA: TGTGCCAGCAGTTACTTCGGCGTCGGGGAAGAGACCCAGTACTTC; CDR3: CASSYFGVGEETQYF